These 22 T cell receptor beta chains were all obtained from the same sample, sequenced in a study of tumor and adjacent non-tumor tissue in lung cancer. A modified ARM-PCR protocol with three rounds of nested PCR amplified TCRbeta. TCRdb recomputed calls from the multiplex PCR reads with MiXCR, one row per CDR3 protein. This sample has around 200,000 distinct CDR3 sequences, with about two thirds found just once. The template was RNA from unsorted bulk tissue. The sequencing sample was made of lung tumor tissue. Every receptor here comes from a man between 60 and 70 years old with non-small cell lung cancer.

Note on this clonotype: No conserved phenylalanine or tryptophan is present at the end of the CDR3, so a read error is the likely explanation. The chain is built from TRBV6-1 and TRBJ2-7; TRBD1 matches at 10 bases. Germline assignment: CDR1 MNHNS and CDR2 SASEGT. The length of the CDR3 is 12 residues. The CDR3: CVSGDRGREQYY. CDR3 DNA: TGTGTCAGCGGGGACAGGGGTAGAGAGCAGTACTAC.

About this clonotype: One junction end disagrees with the germline gene, perhaps due to a read error. The rearrangement links TRBV20-1 to TRBJ2-3; possibly TRBD1 or TRBD2 for D (6 bases each). The CDR3 is 15 amino acids. CDR1 DFQATT and CDR2 SNEGSKA come from the germline V gene (reference sequence). The CDR3 spells CSASMGGLLEDTHYF. CDR3 coding DNA: TGCAGTGCTAGCATGGGGGGCCTGTTAGAAGATACGCACTATTTT.

This chain uses TRBV29-1 with TRBJ2-3, with TRBD1 matching 9 bases. CDR1 is SQVTM, CDR2 ANQGSEA, per germline. The trim removed 6 bases at V and 2 bases at J, leaving 6 bases unmatched. This CDR3 contains 14 residues. CDR3 sequence (DNA): TGCAGCGTGGGGGTACAGGGGGCCACAGATACGCAGTATTTT. Its translation: CSVGVQGATDTQYF.

In its sample, this clonotype was seen once. The chain combines TRBV6-1 with TRBJ2-7; 10 bases map to TRBD1. The CDR3 is made up of 18 amino acids. V shed 7 bases, J shed 3 bases, and the junction held 18 bases outside the gene matches. Per germline, CDR1 MNHNS and CDR2 SASEGT. The CDR3 spells CASTRHPGQGSLFYEQYF. Written as DNA, the CDR3 is TGTGCCAGCACCAGACACCCGGGACAGGGGAGTCTCTTCTACGAGCAGTACTTC.

In the case of this clonotype: A junction boundary mismatches the germline segment, possibly from a read error. This chain links TRBV6-5 with TRBJ2-5; D is unresolved. The CDR3 has 13 residues. Germline V gene data show CDR1 as MNHEY and CDR2 as SVGAGI. The CDR3 protein is CASSYSMVETQYF. The CDR3 DNA reads as TGTGCCAGCAGTTACTCGATGGTGGAGACCCAATACTTC.

Comments on this clonotype: This may come from a read error, since a much larger clone is one base off. The V and J genes are TRBV20-1 and TRBJ2-7; the D is unclear. V shed 7 bases and J shed 0 bases, with 10 bases lying between them. There are 12 residues in the CDR3. The germline V gene has CDR1 DFQATT and CDR2 SNEGSKA (reference sequence). The CDR3 reads CSDGRSSYEQYF. CDR3 in DNA: TGCAGTGACGGGCGAAGCTCCTACGAGCAGTACTTC.

This clonotype was recorded many times. The V gene is TRBV6-5, the J gene TRBJ2-7; 8 nucleotides agree with TRBD1. Germline V CDR1 and CDR2: MNHEY, SVGAGI. CDR3 length equals 12 residues. J lost 9 bases, V lost 4 bases, and 5 bases had no gene match. The DNA of the CDR3 is TGTGCCAGCAGTTTGGACAGGGTTACGCAGTACTTC. Its protein product is CASSLDRVTQYF.

This clonotype has just one count. At one of its ends the junction is not consistent with the germline gene, which may arise from a read error. CDR3 sequence (DNA): TGTGCCAGCAGCCCCCTGCCGGGACAGGGTTCTAATCAGTCCCAACATTTT. This translates into CASSPLPGQGSNQSQHF. The V call is TRBV7-9, the J call TRBJ1-5; 9 nucleotides match TRBD1. This CDR3 has 17 amino acids. Germline V lookup: CDR1 SEHNR, CDR2 FQNEAQ (reference sequence).

As to this clonotype: One end of the junction fails to match germline, which may point to a read error. The rearrangement uses TRBV11-2 and TRBJ2-1; D might be TRBD1 (6 bases). This CDR3 has 12 residues. Germline V gene lookup returns CDR1 SGHAT and CDR2 FQNNGV. This CDR3 reads CASSLWDNEQSF. The DNA of the CDR3 is TGTGCCAGCAGTTTATGGGACAATGAGCAGTCCTTC.

Remarks on this clonotype: It may be a read error: a sequence one base away is much more abundant. J is TRBJ2-3 and V is TRBV29-1, with 7 positions matching TRBD2. CDR1 and CDR2 from the germline V gene are SQVTM and ANQGSEA. The CDR3 has 14 residues. CDR3: CSVERESVGGAHYF. The CDR3 DNA is TGCAGCGTTGAGCGGGAGTCTGTGGGTGGGGCGCATTATTTT.

This clonotype was picked up one time. One junction end disagrees with the germline gene, perhaps due to a read error. J is TRBJ2-3 and V is TRBV11-3; D gene ambiguous. Germline assignment: CDR1 SGHNT and CDR2 YENEEA. This CDR3 comprises 15 residues. In DNA form, the CDR3 reads TGTGCCAGCAGCTTCGAGATCCTGAACACAGATACGCATTATTTT. Translation: CASSFEILNTDTHYF.

This clonotype was seen only a few times. A much larger clone is a single base away; this may be a read error. The chain recombines TRBV5-6 with TRBJ2-3; no reliable D call. V was cut by 0 bases and J by 1 base, with 12 bases left in between. The germline gives CDR1 SGHDT, CDR2 YYEEEE. CDR3 size: 16 residues. The CDR3 here is CASSLAVIFRTDTQYF. The CDR3 DNA is TGTGCCAGCAGCTTGGCCGTGATCTTTCGCACAGATACGCAGTATTTT.

Regarding this clonotype: A much more abundant neighbour one base away suggests this may be a read error. The CDR3 loop reads CASSYSSWRNQPQHF. In DNA, the CDR3 is TGTGCCAGCAGTTACTCCTCCTGGCGGAATCAGCCCCAGCATTTT. V is TRBV6-2 or TRBV6-3 and J is TRBJ1-5; no clear D gene. The CDR3 totals 15 residues. CDR1 is MNHEY, CDR2 SVGEGT, per germline. V lost 0 bases, J lost 4 bases, and 10 bases lay in between.

The chain carries TRBV11-3 and TRBJ1-1; D remains ambiguous. V dropped 0 bases and J dropped 1 base, with 18 bases sitting between them. Germline V lookup: CDR1 SGHNT, CDR2 YENEEA. This CDR3 is built from 18 residues. Here the CDR3 reads CASSLDGVVGQTNTEAFF. The CDR3 DNA sequence: TGTGCCAGCAGCTTAGATGGAGTGGTCGGGCAGACGAACACTGAAGCTTTCTTT.

This clonotype was seen only once. The rearrangement uses TRBV20-1 and TRBJ2-7; 9 bases are a match to TRBD2. This CDR3 region has 16 residues. Germline V CDR1 and CDR2: DFQATT, SNEGSKA (reference sequence). CDR3 protein: CNVRNSSSGSSYEQYF. In nucleotides, the CDR3 is TGCAATGTTAGAAACTCGAGTAGCGGGAGCTCCTACGAGCAGTACTTC.

Turning to this clonotype: This sequence may be a read error, since a much larger clone differs from it by one base. The J gene is TRBJ2-1, the V gene TRBV20-1; maybe TRBD2 (6 bases). This CDR3 contains 14 residues. V shed 3 bases and J shed 5 bases, with 14 bases lying between them. In germline, CDR1 is DFQATT, CDR2 SNEGSKA (reference sequence). The CDR3 nucleotides are TGCAGTGCTAGCTCCCGGGACTCGAACAATGAGCAGTTCTTC. This encodes CSASSRDSNNEQFF.

The V gene is TRBV20-1, the J gene TRBJ1-3; no clear D gene. CDR1 is DFQATT and CDR2 is SNEGSKA in the germline V gene (reference sequence). The CDR3 contains 15 residues. V was pared by 3 bases and J by 3 bases, with 15 bases between. The CDR3 is CSARDGGSSGNTIYF. DNA of the CDR3: TGCAGTGCTAGGGATGGAGGGAGTAGTGGAAACACCATATATTTT.

V and J are TRBV5-4 and TRBJ2-1, with no clear D. The CDR3 has 16 amino acids. V dropped 0 bases and J dropped 0 bases, with 10 bases sitting between them. In germline, CDR1 is SGHNT, CDR2 YYREEE (reference sequence). CDR3 sequence: CASSLGRESSYNEQFF. The CDR3 DNA is TGTGCCAGCAGCTTGGGACGTGAGAGCTCCTACAATGAGCAGTTCTTC.

In regard to this clonotype: One end of the junction fails to match germline, which may point to a read error. The chain has TRBV5-1 and TRBJ2-3, with TRBD1 matching 10 bases. Germline CDR1 is SGHRS and CDR2 is YFSETQ. CDR3 length: 16 amino acids. This CDR3 reads CAGSATGGAWKYTQYF. The CDR3 DNA sequence: TGCGCCGGCAGCGCGACAGGGGGCGCTTGGAAATATACGCAGTATTTT.

With respect to this clonotype: A junction end diverges from the germline sequence, so it may reflect a read error. This chain uses TRBV12-3 or TRBV12-4 with TRBJ2-1; D gene unclear. The CDR3 consists of 14 residues. The CDR3 DNA follows: TGTACCAGCAGTTTCGGGCTAGCCTACAATGAGCAGTTCTTC. Translating it yields CTSSFGLAYNEQFF.

A remark on this clonotype: This could be a read error, since a much larger clone is one nucleotide away. The chain combines TRBV20-1 with TRBJ2-1, with 8 bases matching TRBD1. Germline CDR1 is DFQATT and CDR2 is SNEGSKA (reference sequence). This CDR3 contains 15 residues. For the CDR3, the DNA is TGCAGTACTAGAGATTGGACAGGGCCCTACAATGAGCAGTTCTTC. It is translated as CSTRDWTGPYNEQFF.

Note on this clonotype: The germline gene is not matched at one end of the junction; a read error may be the cause. V gene TRBV6-5 combines with J gene TRBJ2-7, with D perhaps assigned TRBD1 or TRBD2 (5 bases each). Germline CDR1 MNHEY, CDR2 SVGAGI. The CDR3 is made up of 15 amino acids. Here the CDR3 DNA reads TGTGCCAGCGGCGATGGGGGAATCACTCGCTACGGGCAGTACTTC. Protein product: CASGDGGITRYGQYF.